This entry lists 12 T cell receptor beta chains sequenced from one sample in a study of T cell responses to AZD1222 COVID-19 vaccine. Only in-frame clones appear in the TCRdb table, and some are missing; sequencing was by immunoSEQ multiplex PCR. This repertoire shows fewer than 150,000 clones, about nine tenths found once; its top ten account for approximately 7.6%. The specimen comprised peripheral blood, sampled on day 0 of AZD1222 vaccination. These receptors were obtained from an adult in good health.

This clone was recorded a few times. The same CDR3 arises from other DNA sequences in this sample as well. The chain joins TRBV28 to TRBJ1-5; D remains ambiguous. The V end lost 2 bases, the J end lost 6 bases, and 5 bases lay between the germline ends. The CDR3 totals 12 residues. Germline V gives CDR1 MDHEN, CDR2 SYDVKM. The CDR3 nucleotides read TGTGCCAGCAGTTTAGAGGGTCAGCCCCAGCATTTT. Translating it yields CASSLEGQPQHF.

The CDR3: CASSPGQGAGTGELFF. In DNA form, the CDR3 reads TGTGCCAGCAGCCCTGGACAGGGGGCCGGGACCGGGGAGCTGTTTTTT. The chain couples TRBV9 to TRBJ2-2; 11 bases agree with TRBD1. Germline V gene sequence: CDR1 SGDLS, CDR2 YYNGEE. Germline trimming cut 4 bases from V and 5 bases from J; bases unmatched to any gene: 7. This CDR3 contains 16 residues.

The table lists this clone with a few counts. The junction and the germline gene differ at one end; a read error may be behind it. This chain joins TRBV2 and TRBJ1-5, with a tentative D call TRBD1 (5 bases). From germline, CDR1 is SNHLY and CDR2 FYNNEI. CDR3 size: 15 residues. CDR3 DNA sequence: TGTGCCAGCAAACTCGACAGTATGGTAAATCGGCCCCAGCATTTT. Its protein is CASKLDSMVNRPQHF.

The rearrangement links TRBV27 to TRBJ1-4; D perhaps matches TRBD1 (6 bases). V lost 2 bases to trimming and J lost 8 bases, with 21 bases between them. Germline V lookup: CDR1 MNHEY, CDR2 SMNVEV (reference sequence). There are 17 residues in the CDR3. The CDR3 reads CASSLPLLRGLEEKLFF. The CDR3 DNA is TGTGCCAGCAGTTTACCACTCCTCAGGGGCCTGGAAGAAAAACTGTTTTTT.

J is TRBJ1-2 and V is TRBV10-3, with TRBD1 matching 7 bases. Unmatched junction bases numbered 13, after V lost 7 bases and J lost 5 bases. The CDR3 has 15 residues. CDR1 ENHRY and CDR2 SYGVKD come from the germline V gene. CDR3 DNA sequence: TGTGCCATCAAACAGGGGAATTTGGGGTCTTATGGCTACACCTTC. Amino acid sequence: CAIKQGNLGSYGYTF.

The chain has TRBV19 and TRBJ1-5; D call uncertain. The V gene lost 7 bases and the J gene lost 6 bases, with 19 bases spanning the gap. From germline, CDR1 is LNHDA and CDR2 SQIVND (reference sequence). This CDR3 is 15 amino acids long. CDR3 residues: CASIGSRVIGQPQHF. CDR3 nucleotides: TGTGCCAGTATCGGATCGCGGGTTATCGGTCAGCCCCAGCATTTT.

The V and J genes are TRBV13 and TRBJ2-7; 7 bases align to TRBD2. The CDR3 has 11 amino acids. Unmatched junction bases numbered 0, after V lost 1 base and J lost 9 bases. Per the germline V gene, CDR1 is PRHDT and CDR2 is FYEKMQ (reference sequence). The DNA of the CDR3 is TGTGCCAGCAGCTTAGCGGGAGGGCAGTACTTC. It translates to CASSLAGGQYF.

This clone occurred once. The gene calls are TRBV6-5 and TRBJ1-4, with TRBD1 as a possible D gene (6 bases). Trimming stripped 7 bases from V and 2 bases from J, with 14 bases between. The CDR3 is 15 amino acids. Germline-derived CDR1 and CDR2 are MNHEY and SVGAGI. In nucleotides, the CDR3 is TGTGCCAGCACCGTGGCGGGGGCCACTAATGAAAAACTGTTTTTT. Translating gives CASTVAGATNEKLFF.

V is TRBV11-2 and J is TRBJ2-3; D remains unclear. The CDR3 is 16 amino acids. CDR1 is SGHAT and CDR2 is FQNNGV in the germline V gene. The ends were cut back, 4 bases at V and 1 base at J, with 15 bases in the middle. CDR3 residues: CASSYVGMRGTDTQYF. CDR3 in DNA: TGTGCCAGCAGCTACGTGGGGATGAGAGGCACAGATACGCAGTATTTT.

This clone has a single count. The chain links TRBV3-1 (or the pseudogene TRBV3-2) to TRBJ1-1, with D possibly matching TRBD1 (5 bases). Between the trimmed V and J ends, which lost 1 base and 4 bases, there was a span of 25 bases. This CDR3 is built from 19 residues. Germline V lookup: CDR1 LGHDT, CDR2 YNNKEL (reference sequence). The CDR3 reads CASSQVPPFRTPSSTEAFF. The CDR3 DNA reads TGTGCCAGCAGCCAAGTACCTCCCTTCCGGACACCTAGCAGCACTGAAGCTTTCTTT.

J is TRBJ2-7 and V is TRBV6-1; 9 bases line up with TRBD2. CDR1 is MNHNS and CDR2 is SASEGT in the germline V gene. The CDR3 contains 16 residues. The V and J ends lost 3 bases and 1 base, in that order; junction bases with no gene match: 7. In DNA form, the CDR3 reads TGTGCCAGCAGTGAGCCCGGGACTAGCCCTTCCTACGAGCAGTACTTC. This sequence encodes CASSEPGTSPSYEQYF.

This clone was seen once. V is TRBV11-3 and J is TRBJ2-7; 7 nucleotides match TRBD1. Germline CDR1 reads SGHNT; CDR2 reads YENEEA. This CDR3 contains 13 residues. J was trimmed by 2 bases and V by 5 bases; bases with no gene match: 3. The CDR3 coding sequence is TGTGCCAGCAGCACCGGGACAGCCTACGAGCAGTACTTC. Residues: CASSTGTAYEQYF. The full variable domain, with the rest looked up from reference TRBV11-3 and TRBJ2-7, is EAGVVQSPRYKIIEKKQPVAFWCNPISGHNTLYWYLQNLGQGPELLIRYENEEAVDDSQLPKDRFSAERLKGVDSTLKIQPAELGDSAVYLCASSTGTAYEQYFGPGTRLTVT.